Following are 22 T cell receptor beta chains from one sample sequenced in a study of blood T cells in healthy people across ages. A second about 6 to 11 cycle PCR used barcoded and J-beta primers. In TCRdb, the 5' RACE reads were re-called with MiXCR into one record per CDR3 protein. The sample yields 700,000 or so distinct CDR3 sequences, about a fifth seen once. The sample taken for sequencing was blood. Every receptor here comes from a man between 65 and 85 years old in good health.

This clonotype appeared a single time. The CDR3 sequence: CASSLGQGARGETQYF. The CDR3 nucleotides read TGTGCCAGCAGCTTAGGCCAGGGGGCTAGGGGAGAGACCCAGTACTTC. The V and J genes are TRBV7-7 and TRBJ2-5, with TRBD1 matching over 8 bases. CDR1 is SSHAT, CDR2 FNYEAQ, per germline (reference sequence). V shed 1 base, J shed 4 bases, and the junction held 8 bases outside the gene matches. This CDR3 region has 16 residues.

This clonotype turned up a few times. The rearrangement uses TRBV6-1 and TRBJ2-3; the D gene is possibly TRBD2 (5 bases). The CDR3 totals 16 residues. Germline CDR1 is MNHNS and CDR2 is SASEGT. V lost 0 bases and J lost 2, with 12 bases in between. The CDR3 nucleotides are TGTGCCAGCAGTGAAGCAGTGCGGGCATCCACAGATACGCAGTATTTT. Translated: CASSEAVRASTDTQYF.

This clonotype was detected a few times. This chain uses TRBV19 with TRBJ2-5; TRBD1 aligns across 8 bases. CDR1 and CDR2 from the germline V gene are LNHDA and SQIVND (reference sequence). This CDR3 contains 15 residues. V shed 5 bases, J shed 5 bases, and the junction held 10 bases outside the gene matches. CDR3 amino acids: CASSSGQGRWETQYF. The CDR3 coding sequence is TGTGCCAGTAGTTCCGGACAGGGACGGTGGGAGACCCAGTACTTC.

The rearrangement links TRBV5-1 to TRBJ1-2; D may be TRBD1 (5 bases). V lost 4 bases, J lost 2 bases, and 12 bases lay in between. CDR3 length: 14 amino acids. Germline CDR1 is SGHRS and CDR2 is YFSETQ. As DNA, the CDR3 is TGCGCCAGCAGCCCGGGACGGCTGAACTATGGCTACACCTTC. It encodes CASSPGRLNYGYTF.

This clonotype was observed a few times. Germline is not matched at one junction end, which may reflect a read error. The CDR3 loop is CASSLPHGTGVTF. In DNA form, the CDR3 reads TGTGCCAGCAGTTTACCGCACGGGACAGGGGTAACCTTC. The chain couples TRBV12-3 or TRBV12-4 to TRBJ2-5; 10 bases are shared with TRBD1. The CDR3 is 13 amino acids.

This clonotype was seen only a few times. The rearrangement links TRBV5-6 to TRBJ2-3; D remains unclear. With 5 bases removed from V and 0 bases from J, the gap between germline ends came to 10 bases. CDR3 length equals 14 residues. CDR1 SGHDT and CDR2 YYEEEE come from the germline V gene. The DNA of the CDR3 is TGTGCCAGCAGGCGGTGGGGTAGCACAGATACGCAGTATTTT. Translated: CASRRWGSTDTQYF. The full variable domain, in which reference TRBV5-6 and TRBJ2-3 provide the parts outside the CDR3, is DAGVTQSPTHLIKTRGQQVTLRCSPKSGHDTVSWYQQALGQGPQFIFQYYEEEERQRGNFPDRFSGHQFPNYSSELNVNALLLGDSALYLCASRRWGSTDTQYFGPGTRLTVL.

The chain couples TRBV19 to TRBJ2-5; a possible D gene is TRBD2 (5 bases). Trimming took off 5 bases at V and 5 bases at J, with 15 bases between the two ends. This CDR3 spans 14 amino acids. Germline V gene sequence: CDR1 LNHDA, CDR2 SQIVND (reference sequence). CDR3: CASSLRRRSETQYF. Here the CDR3 DNA reads TGTGCCAGTAGTTTACGGCGGAGGTCGGAGACCCAGTACTTC.

The chain links TRBV18 to TRBJ1-2; 10 positions match TRBD1. The CDR3 is made up of 14 amino acids. The germline CDR1 and CDR2 sequences are KGHSH and LQKENI. The V and J ends lost 4 bases and 6 bases, in that order; junction bases with no gene match: 5. Here the CDR3 DNA reads TGTGCCAGCTCACTGGGACAGGGGCTGAATGGCTACACCTTC. Translation gives CASSLGQGLNGYTF.

The DNA for the CDR3 is TGCAGTGCAGGCGGGGCGCTAGCGGGGGGTTATCGTTCCGGGGAGACCCAGTACTTC. Encoded protein: CSAGGALAGGYRSGETQYF. V usage is TRBV20-1 and J usage is TRBJ2-5; TRBD2 agrees at 11 bases. Germline lookup yields CDR1 DFQATT and CDR2 SNEGSKA (reference sequence). This CDR3 spans 19 amino acids. J lost 5 bases, V lost 6 bases, and 23 bases had no gene match.

Only a few counts were recorded for this clonotype. The chain couples TRBV7-9 to TRBJ2-5; 10 positions agree with TRBD1. V gave up 2 bases and J gave up 5 bases; unmatched junction bases: 8. There are 16 residues in the CDR3. The germline V gene encodes CDR1 SEHNR and CDR2 FQNEAQ (reference sequence). CDR3 DNA sequence: TGTGCCAGCAGCTTACCGTCGACAGGGGGCAAGGAGACCCAGTACTTC. This encodes CASSLPSTGGKETQYF. Looking up the rest from reference TRBV7-9 and TRBJ2-5 gives the full variable domain: DTGVSQNPRHKITKRGQNVTFRCDPISEHNRLYWYRQTLGQGPEFLTYFQNEAQLEKSRLLSDRFSAERPKGSFSTLEIQRTEQGDSAMYLCASSLPSTGGKETQYFGPGTRLLVL.

The table lists this clonotype with a few counts. The chain is built from TRBV4-2 and TRBJ2-5, with D maybe TRBD2 (6 bases). The CDR3 sequence is 17 residues long. Trimming stripped 0 bases from V and 1 base from J, with 15 bases between. Germline V gene sequence: CDR1 LGHNA, CDR2 YNFKEQ. The CDR3 DNA is TGTGCCAGCAGCCAAGATCTTTGGGCGGGGCCCCAAGAGACCCAGTACTTC. Its protein is CASSQDLWAGPQETQYF.

The rearrangement uses TRBV6-6 and TRBJ1-3, with 8 bases identical to TRBD1. Trimming removed 2 bases from V and 8 bases from J; junction bases left unmatched: 2. The germline V gene has CDR1 MNHNY and CDR2 SVGAGI (reference sequence). This CDR3 contains 13 residues. CDR3 sequence (DNA): TGTGCCAGCAGTTACGGACAGGGAGACACCATATATTTT. Encoded protein: CASSYGQGDTIYF.

This chain connects TRBV6-1 to TRBJ2-2; a possible D gene is TRBD2 (7 bases). The V end was cut by 6 bases, the J end by 7 bases, with 18 bases between. This CDR3 is built from 15 residues. Germline V gene lookup returns CDR1 MNHNS and CDR2 SASEGT. The CDR3 loop is CASRHSAGASGELFF. CDR3 DNA sequence: TGTGCCAGCAGGCATTCCGCGGGGGCCAGCGGGGAGCTGTTTTTT.

This clonotype showed up just a few times. The V and J genes are TRBV6-6 and TRBJ1-3, with a weak D call TRBD1 (6 bases). V lost 5 bases and J lost 0, with 11 bases in between. Germline-derived CDR1 and CDR2 are MNHNY and SVGAGI (reference sequence). This CDR3 contains 15 residues. The CDR3 DNA reads TGTGCCAGCAGTCCGGGGGCGCTCTCTGGAAACACCATATATTTT. Its translation: CASSPGALSGNTIYF.

CDR3 in amino acids: CSATGQGGLGYTF. The CDR3 DNA is TGCAGTGCTACGGGACAGGGGGGGCTTGGCTACACCTTC. This rearrangement joins TRBV20-1 to TRBJ1-2; 11 positions match TRBD1. After removal of 4 bases from V and 7 bases from J, the junction contained 5 bases not matched to a gene. The V gene's germline CDR1 is DFQATT and CDR2 SNEGSKA (reference sequence). The CDR3 covers 13 residues.

The chain employs TRBV6-5 and TRBJ2-7; TRBD1 matches at 8 bases. The J call is uncertain, as TRBJ2-1 better fits the DNA end. Per the germline V gene, CDR1 is MNHEY and CDR2 is SVGAGI. The CDR3 covers 15 residues. CDR3 sequence: CASSRQGKAHNEQFF. In nucleotides, the CDR3 is TGTGCCAGCAGCAGACAGGGGAAGGCACACAATGAGCAGTTCTTC.

This clonotype was counted only a few times. The gene calls are TRBV7-6 and TRBJ1-2; tentative D call: TRBD1 (6 bases). V lost 5 bases and J 6 bases, leaving 16 bases between the germline ends. CDR3 size: 14 residues. CDR1 and CDR2 from the germline V gene are SGHVS and FNYEAQ. CDR3 nucleotides: TGTGCCAGCAGCCCTAGAGGGGGGGGCGATGGCTACACCTTC. Amino acid sequence: CASSPRGGGDGYTF.

This chain connects TRBV21-1 to TRBJ2-4; the table's D call TRBD2 went unverified against the DNA. TRBV21-1 represents a pseudogene. This CDR3 region has 16 residues. CDR3 protein: CASSNRLAGGGDIQYF. CDR3 DNA sequence: TGTGCCAGCAGCAACCGACTAGCGGGGGGTGGGGACATTCAGTACTTC.

In its sample, this clonotype was seen a few times. The rearrangement joins TRBV6-6 to TRBJ1-2; D is uncertain. Looked up from germline, CDR1 is MNHNY and CDR2 is SVGAGI (reference sequence). Between the trimmed V and J ends, which lost 6 bases and 5 bases, there was a span of 19 bases. The CDR3 has 15 amino acids. CDR3 in amino acids: CASSPPQAATYGYTF. The CDR3 DNA reads TGTGCCAGCAGCCCCCCCCAGGCAGCGACTTATGGCTACACCTTC.

The chain joins TRBV28 to TRBJ2-2, with 7 nucleotides matching TRBD1. V lost 1 base to trimming and J lost 4 bases; unmatched junction nucleotides: 3. The CDR3 is made up of 15 amino acids. CDR1 and CDR2 from the germline V gene are MDHEN and SYDVKM. The CDR3 spells CASSLSGGGTGELFF. For the CDR3, the DNA is TGTGCCAGCAGTTTATCAGGGGGTGGCACCGGGGAGCTGTTTTTT.

J is TRBJ1-1 and V is TRBV7-2; D call uncertain. CDR3 length: 16 amino acids. Trimming removed 5 bases at V and 5 bases at J, with 21 bases between. The germline gives CDR1 SGHTA, CDR2 FQGNSA. The CDR3, as DNA: TGTGCCAGCAGCCAGCGTTTCACAGTTTTTGCGACTGAAGCTTTCTTT. Amino acids: CASSQRFTVFATEAFF. The full variable domain, with the rest looked up from reference TRBV7-2 and TRBJ1-1, is GAGVSQSPSNKVTEKGKDVELRCDPISGHTALYWYRQSLGQGLEFLIYFQGNSAPDKSGLPSDRFSAERTGGSVSTLTIQRTQQEDSAVYLCASSQRFTVFATEAFFGQGTRLTVV.

This rearrangement joins TRBV20-1 to TRBJ2-2; D might be TRBD1 or TRBD2, each matching 6 bases. Trimming stripped 4 bases from V and 6 bases from J, with 15 bases between. The length of the CDR3 is 14 residues. Germline CDR1 reads DFQATT; CDR2 reads SNEGSKA (reference sequence). CDR3 in amino acids: CSAIRGGKAGELFF. CDR3 sequence (DNA): TGCAGTGCTATACGAGGGGGGAAGGCCGGGGAGCTGTTTTTT.